The next 21 T cell receptor beta chains were all read from a single sample in a study of cytomegalovirus exposure and HLA in healthy donors. A multiplex PCR was run with 60 Vbeta primers and 13 Jbeta primers. The table came from immunoSEQ multiplex PCR; TCRdb's copy has only in-frame clones and leaves some out. The table records 200,000 to 250,000 clones, 75% to 85% of them present only once. Sequencing was done on a sample of PBMCs. Receptors originate from a girl between 10 and 17 years old in good health and CMV-seronegative.

The genes are TRBV7-3 and TRBJ2-3, with D tentatively TRBD2 (6 bases). Trimming left V 5 bases short and J 7 bases short, with 19 bases between. This CDR3 region has 15 residues. The germline V gene encodes CDR1 SGHTA and CDR2 FQGTGA. The CDR3 here is CASSLTSNSGNTQYF. Written as DNA, the CDR3 is TGTGCCAGCAGCCTTACTAGCAATAGTGGGAATACGCAGTATTTT.

This sequence joins TRBV2 and TRBJ1-2, with a weak D call TRBD1 (6 bases). The CDR3 contains 18 residues. Per the germline V gene, CDR1 is SNHLY and CDR2 is FYNNEI. Between the trimmed V and J ends, which lost 6 bases and 5 bases, there was a span of 28 bases. The DNA for the CDR3 is TGTGCCAGCAGAGGGGGGGGGAGGTCAGACCCCTCCTATTATGGCTACACCTTC. Amino acids: CASRGGGRSDPSYYGYTF. The full variable domain, rest sourced from reference TRBV2 and TRBJ1-2, is EPEVTQTPSHQVTQMGQEVILRCVPISNHLYFYWYRQILGQKVEFLVSFYNNEISEKSEIFDDQFSVERPDGSNFTLKIRSTKLEDSAMYFCASRGGGRSDPSYYGYTFGSGTRLTVV.

In its sample, this clone was seen a few times. The rearrangement uses TRBV7-9 and TRBJ1-4, with D tentatively TRBD1 (6 bases). The V end was cut by 1 base, the J end by 0 bases, with 12 bases between. CDR3 length equals 17 residues. Germline CDR1 reads SEHNR; CDR2 reads FQNEAQ (reference sequence). CDR3 amino acids: CASSLDRAVATNEKLFF. DNA of the CDR3: TGTGCCAGCAGCTTAGACAGGGCTGTTGCAACTAATGAAAAACTGTTTTTT.

This sequence joins TRBV7-2 and TRBJ1-4; D possibly corresponds to TRBD1 (6 bases). V lost 4 bases and J lost 5, with 17 bases in between. The CDR3 consists of 16 residues. The V gene's germline CDR1 is SGHTA and CDR2 FQGNSA. The CDR3 spells CASSSLGQTTNEKLFF. CDR3 in DNA: TGTGCCAGCAGCTCGCTTGGACAGACGACAAATGAAAAACTGTTTTTT.

About this clone itself: One junction end disagrees with the germline gene, perhaps due to a read error. The sample has other DNA sequences that encode this CDR3 too. The chain employs TRBV7-9 and TRBJ2-3; D not certain. The CDR3 consists of 12 residues. Germline CDR1 is SEHNR and CDR2 is FQNEAQ (reference sequence). CDR3 region: CSSSLSLDTQYF. CDR3 in DNA: TGTTCCAGCAGCCTTTCCCTTGATACGCAGTATTTT.

The V call is TRBV19, the J call TRBJ2-1; 9 nucleotides match TRBD2. Looked up from germline, CDR1 is LNHDA and CDR2 is SQIVND (reference sequence). The CDR3 length is 15 residues. V shed 5 bases, J shed 8 bases, and the junction held 10 bases outside the gene matches. The CDR3 sequence is CASSRDSGSIYEQFF. The CDR3 DNA reads TGTGCCAGTAGTCGGGATAGCGGGAGCATATATGAGCAGTTCTTC.

J is TRBJ2-6 and V is TRBV5-8, with D maybe TRBD1 (6 bases). Germline assignment: CDR1 SGHTS and CDR2 YDEGEE. There are 17 residues in the CDR3. V gave up 0 bases and J gave up 13 bases, with 23 bases separating them. Here the CDR3 reads CASSLEGVARGARVLTF. CDR3 DNA: TGTGCCAGCAGCTTGGAGGGGGTCGCTAGGGGCGCCCGGGTCCTGACTTTC. Full variable domain (remainder filled in from reference TRBV5-8 and TRBJ2-6): EAGVTQSPTHLIKTRGQQATLRCSPISGHTSVYWYQQALGLGLQFLLWYDEGEERNRGNFPPRFSGRQFPNYSSELNVNALELEDSALYLCASSLEGVARGARVLTFGAGSRLTVL.

The V gene is TRBV4-2, the J gene TRBJ2-1; 10 bases agree with TRBD2. Germline CDR1 is LGHNA and CDR2 is YNFKEQ. Trimming removed 0 bases from V and 10 bases from J; junction bases left unmatched: 6. The length of the CDR3 is 15 residues. The CDR3 reads CASSQDSGGAREQFF. The DNA for the CDR3 is TGTGCCAGCAGCCAAGACAGCGGGGGGGCCAGGGAGCAGTTCTTC.

The gene calls are TRBV4-1 and TRBJ2-7; 7 bases agree with TRBD2. The V gene end was trimmed by 0 bases and the J gene end by 6 bases; junction bases not matched to a gene: 2. Germline V gene data show CDR1 as MGHRA and CDR2 as YSYEKL. This CDR3 contains 13 residues. The CDR3 reads CASSQDGGSEQYF. In DNA form, the CDR3 reads TGCGCCAGCAGCCAAGACGGGGGGTCCGAGCAGTACTTC.

The CDR3 loop reads CASSVGTGGNEKLFF. The CDR3 bases are TGTGCCAGCAGCGTAGGGACAGGAGGAAATGAAAAACTGTTTTTT. The gene calls are TRBV9 and TRBJ1-4; 7 bases are a match to TRBD1. The V gene end was trimmed by 0 bases and the J gene end by 5 bases; junction bases not matched to a gene: 4. CDR3 length: 15 residues. Germline CDR1 and CDR2: SGDLS and YYNGEE. The whole variable domain, filled in from reference TRBV9 and TRBJ1-4, reads DSGVTQTPKHLITATGQRVTLRCSPRSGDLSVYWYQQSLDQGLQFLIQYYNGEERAKGNILERFSAQQFPDLHSELNLSSLELGDSALYFCASSVGTGGNEKLFFGSGTQLSVL.

The chain links TRBV7-8 to TRBJ2-5, with a tentative D call TRBD1 (5 bases). The CDR3 is 15 amino acids. Germline-derived CDR1 and CDR2 are SGHVS and FQNEAQ. V gave up 10 bases and J gave up 4 bases, with 22 bases separating them. The CDR3 here is CATATRWGLPETQYF. CDR3 DNA: TGTGCCACCGCCACGCGGTGGGGCCTTCCAGAGACCCAGTACTTC.

The chain is built from TRBV28 and TRBJ2-1; maybe TRBD1 (5 bases). CDR1 MDHEN and CDR2 SYDVKM come from the germline V gene. This CDR3 has 14 amino acids. V lost 5 bases and J lost 5, with 13 bases in between. The CDR3: CASSRVGRDNEQFF. The CDR3 nucleotides are TGTGCCAGCAGTCGAGTAGGCAGGGACAATGAGCAGTTCTTC.

V and J are TRBV5-4 and TRBJ2-1, with TRBD1 matching 8 bases. From germline, CDR1 is SGHNT and CDR2 YYREEE (reference sequence). This CDR3 has 15 amino acids. The ends lost 2 bases at V and 7 bases at J; junction bases unmatched: 8. CDR3 loop: CASSFFGQGVNEQFF. The CDR3 DNA follows: TGTGCCAGCAGCTTTTTTGGACAGGGTGTAAATGAGCAGTTCTTC.

V is TRBV18 and J is TRBJ2-7; the match to TRBD1 covers 9 bases. V gave up 4 bases and J gave up 0 bases; unmatched junction bases: 4. CDR3 size: 15 residues. CDR1 is KGHSH and CDR2 is LQKENI in the germline V gene. DNA of the CDR3: TGTGCCAGCTCACTTCCGGGACAGGGCTCCTACGAGCAGTACTTC. As protein: CASSLPGQGSYEQYF.

The chain couples TRBV7-6 to TRBJ2-1; TRBD2 aligns across 11 bases. Looked up from germline, CDR1 is SGHVS and CDR2 is FNYEAQ. V lost 0 bases to trimming and J lost 4 bases; unmatched junction nucleotides: 17. This CDR3 has 21 residues. CDR3 in amino acids: CASSLAPLAGGPGSRYNEQFF. CDR3 DNA: TGTGCCAGCAGCTTAGCTCCGCTAGCGGGAGGACCTGGAAGCCGATACAATGAGCAGTTCTTC.

This chain joins TRBV13 and TRBJ2-1; 7 bases line up with TRBD2. Trimming took 5 bases from V and 0 from J; bases not matched to a gene: 13. The length of the CDR3 is 18 residues. Per germline, CDR1 PRHDT and CDR2 FYEKMQ (reference sequence). CDR3 DNA sequence: TGTGCCAGCAGCCCGCGCGTACTAGCGACCAGCTCCTACAATGAGCAGTTCTTC. Translation gives CASSPRVLATSSYNEQFF.

The gene calls are TRBV28 and TRBJ2-1; 9 bases agree with TRBD1. CDR1 is MDHEN and CDR2 is SYDVKM in the germline V gene. CDR3 length: 20 amino acids. Trimming took 5 bases from V and 2 from J; bases not matched to a gene: 19. The DNA of the CDR3 is TGTGCCAGCAGTCACCCCCGGGACAGGGACGTTCGTGGGACCTACAATGAGCAGTTCTTC. It is translated as CASSHPRDRDVRGTYNEQFF.

The chain recombines TRBV19 with TRBJ1-2; D perhaps matches TRBD1 (6 bases). V was shortened by 3 bases and J by 4 bases, with 9 bases between the two germline ends. CDR1 and CDR2 from the germline V gene are LNHDA and SQIVND (reference sequence). The CDR3 is 13 amino acids. In DNA, the CDR3 is TGTGCCAGTAGTATCAGGGGTGGCTATGGCTACACCTTC. This gives the protein CASSIRGGYGYTF. Complete variable domain (other parts from reference TRBV19 and TRBJ1-2): DGGITQSPKYLFRKEGQNVTLSCEQNLNHDAMYWYRQDPGQGLRLIYYSQIVNDFQKGDIAEGYSVSREKKESFPLTVTSAQKNPTAFYLCASSIRGGYGYTFGSGTRLTVV.

The chain employs TRBV15 and TRBJ1-1; D is possibly TRBD1 (5 bases). V was clipped by 1 base and J by 4 bases, with 13 bases between them. The CDR3 totals 15 residues. The germline gives CDR1 LNHNV, CDR2 YYDKDF (reference sequence). The CDR3 loop reads CATSRGLDSPTEAFF. Written as DNA, the CDR3 is TGTGCCACCAGCAGAGGGCTCGACAGCCCCACTGAAGCTTTCTTT.

The chain uses TRBV5-6 and TRBJ2-7, with D unresolved. The germline V gene encodes CDR1 SGHDT and CDR2 YYEEEE. V lost 2 bases and J lost 7, with 7 bases in between. The CDR3 consists of 11 residues. CDR3 sequence (DNA): TGTGCCAGCAGCTTTACCGGGGAGCAGTACTTC. Amino acid sequence: CASSFTGEQYF. Complete variable domain (other parts from reference TRBV5-6 and TRBJ2-7): DAGVTQSPTHLIKTRGQQVTLRCSPKSGHDTVSWYQQALGQGPQFIFQYYEEEERQRGNFPDRFSGHQFPNYSSELNVNALLLGDSALYLCASSFTGEQYFGPGTRLTVT.

The V and J genes are TRBV11-2 and TRBJ2-7, with TRBD1 identical over 7 bases. Germline CDR1 is SGHAT and CDR2 is FQNNGV. The J segment lost 3 bases and the V segment lost 4 bases, leaving 3 bases of the junction unmatched. The CDR3 contains 13 residues. CDR3 in amino acids: CASSSTGSYEQYF. The CDR3 region has the DNA TGTGCCAGCAGCTCGACAGGGAGCTACGAGCAGTACTTC.